The 19 T cell receptor beta chains reported below all come from one sample, sequenced in a study of blood T cells in healthy people across ages. Using a J-beta primer mix together with a sample-barcoded 5' primer, a second PCR was run for 7 to 11 cycles. TCRdb itself ran the 5' RACE reads through MiXCR, one entry per CDR3 protein. The sample records about 830,000 distinct CDR3 sequences, around 68% being singletons. Specimen: blood. These receptors all stem from a man aged 25 to 40 in good health.

The gene calls are TRBV29-1 and TRBJ2-2; no reliable D call. Germline lookup yields CDR1 SQVTM and CDR2 ANQGSEA. Trimming cost V 6 bases and J 8 bases, with 10 bases left between them. CDR3 length equals 11 residues. The CDR3 region has the DNA TGCAGCGTCGTTCTTATGGGGGAGCTGTTTTTT. Encoded protein: CSVVLMGELFF.

J is TRBJ2-1 and V is TRBV20-1; 11 nucleotides match TRBD2. Germline V gene data show CDR1 as DFQATT and CDR2 as SNEGSKA (reference sequence). The junction had 11 bases not matched to a gene; V was cut back by 5 bases and J by 5 bases. The CDR3 consists of 16 residues. The CDR3 DNA reads TGCAGTGCTTCCCCTTCACTAGCGGGGGTACACAATGAGCAGTTCTTC. It translates to CSASPSLAGVHNEQFF.

V is TRBV18 and J is TRBJ2-1; TRBD2 is a possible D gene (6 bases). The V end was cut by 2 bases, the J end by 9 bases, with 20 bases between. The CDR3 runs 16 residues. Germline values: CDR1 KGHSH, CDR2 LQKENI. In DNA, the CDR3 is TGTGCCAGCTCACCAAGACCAGGGTGGGGAGGAAGTGAGCAGTTCTTC. Its protein is CASSPRPGWGGSEQFF.

V usage is TRBV4-3 and J usage is TRBJ1-4; TRBD1 matches at 7 bases. V lost 0 bases to trimming and J lost 14 bases; unmatched junction nucleotides: 6. The germline CDR1 and CDR2 sequences are LGHNA and YSLEER. The CDR3 consists of 13 residues. The CDR3 reads CASSQDRGQFLFF. CDR3 in DNA: TGCGCCAGCAGCCAAGATAGGGGACAGTTCCTGTTTTTT.

This chain joins TRBV12-3 or TRBV12-4 and TRBJ2-1; no clear D gene. Trimming cost V 3 bases and J 0 bases, with 9 bases left between them. The CDR3 is 15 residues long. DNA of the CDR3: TGTGCCAGCAGTTTCCCCGCGTACTCCTACAATGAGCAGTTCTTC. Its translation: CASSFPAYSYNEQFF.

V is TRBV28 and J is TRBJ2-7; 14 bases fit TRBD2. Trimming cost V 2 bases and J 0 bases; bases outside gene matches: 3. This CDR3 has 17 residues. Germline values: CDR1 MDHEN, CDR2 SYDVKM. CDR3 sequence: CASSLLGLAGDSYEQYF. The CDR3 coding sequence is TGTGCCAGCAGTTTACTGGGACTAGCGGGGGACTCCTACGAGCAGTACTTC.

There are many counts of this clonotype. CDR3 nucleotides: TGCAGTGCTAGCGCCGGGACTAGCTCCGTGACCCAGTACTTC. Translated: CSASAGTSSVTQYF. The chain links TRBV20-1 to TRBJ2-5, with TRBD2 matching over 9 bases. The germline CDR1 and CDR2 sequences are DFQATT and SNEGSKA (reference sequence). The CDR3 sequence is 14 residues long. Trimming cost V 3 bases and J 7 bases; bases outside gene matches: 9.

The chain links TRBV7-9 to TRBJ1-2, with D possibly TRBD1 on 5 matching bases. Germline V gene data show CDR1 as SEHNR and CDR2 as FQNEAQ (reference sequence). The CDR3 runs 14 residues. The V end was cut by 7 bases, the J end by 8 bases, with 20 bases between. CDR3 loop: CASKPLGGVGGYTF. As DNA, the CDR3 is TGTGCCAGCAAACCGCTGGGGGGGGTTGGCGGCTACACCTTC. Complete variable domain (other parts from reference TRBV7-9 and TRBJ1-2): DTGVSQNPRHKITKRGQNVTFRCDPISEHNRLYWYRQTLGQGPEFLTYFQNEAQLEKSRLLSDRFSAERPKGSFSTLEIQRTEQGDSAMYLCASKPLGGVGGYTFGSGTRLTVV.

V is TRBV30 and J is TRBJ1-2; D perhaps matches TRBD1 (6 bases). CDR1 is GTSNPN and CDR2 is SVGIG in the germline V gene (reference sequence). There are 12 residues in the CDR3. Trimming took off 5 bases at V and 8 bases at J, with 15 bases between the two ends. CDR3 nucleotide sequence: TGTGCCTGGGATAACAGGGCAGGCGGCTACACCTTC. Translating it yields CAWDNRAGGYTF.

The chain links TRBV9 to TRBJ1-2; no reliable D call. V lost 3 bases and J lost 6, with 21 bases in between. Germline V gene lookup returns CDR1 SGDLS and CDR2 YYNGEE. This CDR3 contains 16 residues. CDR3 loop: CASSGPQGGRGNGYTF. CDR3 coding DNA: TGTGCCAGCAGCGGCCCTCAAGGTGGGCGCGGAAATGGCTACACCTTC.

This chain joins TRBV10-3 and TRBJ2-4; 10 nucleotides align to TRBD1. This CDR3 comprises 16 residues. The germline CDR1 and CDR2 sequences are ENHRY and SYGVKD. Trimming removed 4 bases from V and 8 bases from J; junction bases left unmatched: 11. The CDR3: CAISALRQGAGDIQYF. CDR3 DNA sequence: TGTGCCATCAGTGCCCTTAGACAGGGGGCGGGGGACATTCAGTACTTC.

The chain uses TRBV28 and TRBJ2-7, with 11 positions matching TRBD2. V lost 6 bases to trimming and J lost 0 bases; unmatched junction nucleotides: 13. The CDR3 runs 18 residues. Germline CDR1 MDHEN, CDR2 SYDVKM. Here the CDR3 reads CASRPPGLAAISSYEQYF. CDR3 coding DNA: TGTGCCAGCAGGCCTCCGGGACTAGCGGCGATAAGCTCCTACGAGCAGTACTTC.

The chain has TRBV5-1 and TRBJ2-6; the D gene is possibly TRBD1 (6 bases). V was clipped by 4 bases and J by 4 bases, with 12 bases between them. This CDR3 has 15 residues. CDR1 is SGHRS and CDR2 is YFSETQ in the germline V gene. Here the CDR3 reads CASSLDRTGANVLTF. The CDR3 DNA is TGCGCCAGCAGCCTCGACAGGACAGGGGCCAACGTCCTGACTTTC.

The chain couples TRBV20-1 to TRBJ1-2; 8 nucleotides match TRBD1. V was clipped by 5 bases and J by 4 bases; unmatched bases: 6. CDR1 DFQATT and CDR2 SNEGSKA come from the germline V gene (reference sequence). The CDR3 sequence is 13 residues long. The CDR3 is CSASGGIGYGYTF. CDR3 coding DNA: TGCAGTGCTTCAGGGGGCATCGGCTATGGCTACACCTTC.

The chain uses TRBV15 and TRBJ2-4; perhaps TRBD1 as D (6 bases). V was cut by 1 base and J by 0 bases, with 10 bases left in between. The CDR3 runs to 16 residues. The V gene's germline CDR1 is LNHNV and CDR2 YYDKDF (reference sequence). The CDR3 loop is CATSRGDNLAKNIQYF. CDR3 nucleotide sequence: TGTGCCACCAGCAGAGGGGACAATTTAGCCAAAAACATTCAGTACTTC.

This sequence joins TRBV3-1 and TRBJ1-3; TRBD1 might be the D (6 bases). The CDR3 is 17 amino acids. Germline V gene data show CDR1 as LGHDT and CDR2 as YNNKEL (reference sequence). Trimming stripped 7 bases from V and 0 bases from J, with 19 bases between. This chain's CDR3 is CASTLRGGRTSGNTIYF. CDR3 nucleotides: TGTGCCAGCACCCTCCGAGGGGGACGGACCTCTGGAAACACCATATATTTT.

This clonotype was seen ten or more times. V gene TRBV7-2 combines with J gene TRBJ2-1; 8 bases map to TRBD2. CDR3 length: 14 amino acids. Germline-derived CDR1 and CDR2 are SGHTA and FQGNSA. The J segment lost 6 bases and the V segment lost 5 bases, leaving 6 bases of the junction unmatched. CDR3 coding DNA: TGTGCCAGCAGCAACCCGGGACTAGTCAATGAGCAGTTCTTC. This translates into CASSNPGLVNEQFF.

This chain joins TRBV6-2 or TRBV6-3 and TRBJ2-1; TRBD1 aligns across 8 bases. CDR3 length: 15 residues. In germline, CDR1 is MNHEY, CDR2 SVGEGT. The junction had 9 bases not matched to a gene; V was cut back by 4 bases and J by 7 bases. The CDR3 region is CASSFWDRLQNEQFF. Here the CDR3 DNA reads TGTGCCAGCAGTTTTTGGGACAGGCTACAGAATGAGCAGTTCTTC.

V usage is TRBV5-1 and J usage is TRBJ2-5, with 7 bases fitting TRBD1. The closer fit of TRBJ2-7 to the DNA end suggests the J call may be wrong. The CDR3 consists of 14 residues. Germline assignment: CDR1 SGHRS and CDR2 YFSETQ. The chain's CDR3 is CASSRRTGVNEQYF. The CDR3 bases are TGCGCCAGCAGCCGAAGGACAGGAGTCAACGAGCAGTACTTC.